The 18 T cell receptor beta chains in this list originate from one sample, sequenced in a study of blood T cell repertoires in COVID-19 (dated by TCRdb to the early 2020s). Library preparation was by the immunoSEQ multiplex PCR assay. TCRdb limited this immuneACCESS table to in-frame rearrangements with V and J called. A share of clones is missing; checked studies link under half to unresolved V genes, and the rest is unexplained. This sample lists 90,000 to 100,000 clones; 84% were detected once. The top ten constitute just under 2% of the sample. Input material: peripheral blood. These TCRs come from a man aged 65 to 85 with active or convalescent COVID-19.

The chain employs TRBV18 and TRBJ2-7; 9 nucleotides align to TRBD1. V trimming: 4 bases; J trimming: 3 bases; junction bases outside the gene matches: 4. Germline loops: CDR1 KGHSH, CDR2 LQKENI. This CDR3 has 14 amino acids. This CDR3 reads CASSLGQGGYEQYF. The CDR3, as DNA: TGTGCCAGCTCACTGGGACAGGGTGGCTACGAGCAGTACTTC.

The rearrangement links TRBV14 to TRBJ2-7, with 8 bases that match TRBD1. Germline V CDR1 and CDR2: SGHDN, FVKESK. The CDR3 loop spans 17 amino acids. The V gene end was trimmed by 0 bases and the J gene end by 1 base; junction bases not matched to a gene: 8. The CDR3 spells CASSQDLGQDLSYEQYF. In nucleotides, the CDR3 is TGTGCCAGCAGCCAAGATTTGGGACAGGACTTATCCTACGAGCAGTACTTC.

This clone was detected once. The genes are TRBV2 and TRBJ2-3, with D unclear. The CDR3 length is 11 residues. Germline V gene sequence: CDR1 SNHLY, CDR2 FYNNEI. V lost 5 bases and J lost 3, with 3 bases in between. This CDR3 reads CASSITDTQYF. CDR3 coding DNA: TGTGCCAGCAGTATAACAGATACGCAGTATTTT.

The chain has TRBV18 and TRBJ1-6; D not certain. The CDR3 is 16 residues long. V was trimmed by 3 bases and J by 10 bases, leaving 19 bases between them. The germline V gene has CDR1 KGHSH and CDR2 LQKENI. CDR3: CASSPPGGPGRSPLHF. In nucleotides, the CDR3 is TGTGCCAGCTCACCCCCTGGAGGGCCCGGTAGGTCACCCCTCCACTTT. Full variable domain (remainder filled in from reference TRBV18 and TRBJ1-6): NAGVMQNPRHLVRRRGQEARLRCSPMKGHSHVYWYRQLPEEGLKFMVYLQKENIIDESGMPKERFSAEFPKEGPSILRIQQVVRGDSAAYFCASSPPGGPGRSPLHFGNGTRLTVT.

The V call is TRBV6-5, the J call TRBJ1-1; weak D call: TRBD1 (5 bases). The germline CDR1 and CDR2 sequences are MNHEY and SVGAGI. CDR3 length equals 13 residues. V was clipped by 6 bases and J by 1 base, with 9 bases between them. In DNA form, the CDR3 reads TGTGCCAGCAGGAGCCAGGGGAACACTGAAGCTTTCTTT. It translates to CASRSQGNTEAFF.

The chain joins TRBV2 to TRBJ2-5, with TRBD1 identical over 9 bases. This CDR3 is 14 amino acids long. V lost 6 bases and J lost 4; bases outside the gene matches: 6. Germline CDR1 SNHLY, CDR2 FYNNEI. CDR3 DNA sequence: TGTGCCAGCAGGCTGGGACAGGGAGGAGAGACCCAGTACTTC. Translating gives CASRLGQGGETQYF. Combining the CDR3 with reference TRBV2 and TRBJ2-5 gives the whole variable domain EPEVTQTPSHQVTQMGQEVILRCVPISNHLYFYWYRQILGQKVEFLVSFYNNEISEKSEIFDDQFSVERPDGSNFTLKIRSTKLEDSAMYFCASRLGQGGETQYFGPGTRLLVL.

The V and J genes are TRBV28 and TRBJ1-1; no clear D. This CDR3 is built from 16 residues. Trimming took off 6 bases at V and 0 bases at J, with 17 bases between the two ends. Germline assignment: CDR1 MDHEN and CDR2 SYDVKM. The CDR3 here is CASSPRSTLVNTEAFF. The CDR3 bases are TGTGCCAGCAGCCCCAGAAGTACCCTGGTGAACACTGAAGCTTTCTTT.

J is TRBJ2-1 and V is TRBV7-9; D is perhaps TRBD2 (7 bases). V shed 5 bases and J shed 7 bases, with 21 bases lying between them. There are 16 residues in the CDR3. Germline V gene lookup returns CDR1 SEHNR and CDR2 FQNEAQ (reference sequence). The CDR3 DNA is TGTGCCAGCAGCCGTTGGCAGGGGCAGGGAGGGAATGAGCAGTTCTTC. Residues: CASSRWQGQGGNEQFF.

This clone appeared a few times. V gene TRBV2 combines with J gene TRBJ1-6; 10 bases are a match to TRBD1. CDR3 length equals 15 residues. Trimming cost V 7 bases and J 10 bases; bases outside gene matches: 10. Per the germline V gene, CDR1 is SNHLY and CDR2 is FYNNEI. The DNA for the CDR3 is TGTGCCAGCAATCCTAAGACAGGGGGCCGATCACCCCTCCACTTT. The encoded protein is CASNPKTGGRSPLHF.

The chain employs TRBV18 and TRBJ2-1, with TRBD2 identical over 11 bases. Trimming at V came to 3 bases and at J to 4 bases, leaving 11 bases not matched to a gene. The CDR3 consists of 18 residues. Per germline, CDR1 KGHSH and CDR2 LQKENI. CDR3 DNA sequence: TGTGCCAGCTCACCGTTCCTTCCACTAGCGGGGGCGTACAATGAGCAGTTCTTC. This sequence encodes CASSPFLPLAGAYNEQFF.

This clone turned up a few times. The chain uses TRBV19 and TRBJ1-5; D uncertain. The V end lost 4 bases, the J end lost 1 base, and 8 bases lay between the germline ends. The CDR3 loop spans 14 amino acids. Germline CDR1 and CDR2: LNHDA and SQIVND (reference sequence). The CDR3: CASSTGVSNQPQHF. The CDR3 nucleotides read TGTGCCAGTAGTACCGGTGTCAGCAATCAGCCCCAGCATTTT.

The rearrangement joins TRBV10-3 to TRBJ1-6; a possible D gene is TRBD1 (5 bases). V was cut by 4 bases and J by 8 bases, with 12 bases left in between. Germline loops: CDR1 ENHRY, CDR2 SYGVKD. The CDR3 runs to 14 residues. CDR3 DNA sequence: TGTGCCATCAGTGTTGACAGACAAGATTCACCCCTCCACTTT. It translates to CAISVDRQDSPLHF.

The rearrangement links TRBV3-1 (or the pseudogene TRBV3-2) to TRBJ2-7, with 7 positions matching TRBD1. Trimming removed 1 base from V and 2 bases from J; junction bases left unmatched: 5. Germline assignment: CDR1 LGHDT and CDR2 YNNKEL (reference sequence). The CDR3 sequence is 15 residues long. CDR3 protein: CASSQGQGDTYEQYF. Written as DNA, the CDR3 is TGTGCCAGCAGCCAAGGACAGGGAGACACCTACGAGCAGTACTTC.

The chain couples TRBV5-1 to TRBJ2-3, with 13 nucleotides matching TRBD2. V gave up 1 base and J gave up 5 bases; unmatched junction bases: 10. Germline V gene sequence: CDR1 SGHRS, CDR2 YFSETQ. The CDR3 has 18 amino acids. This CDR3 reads CASSLLSTSGGAKDTQYF. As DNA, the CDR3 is TGCGCCAGCAGCTTGTTATCTACTAGCGGGGGGGCCAAAGATACGCAGTATTTT.

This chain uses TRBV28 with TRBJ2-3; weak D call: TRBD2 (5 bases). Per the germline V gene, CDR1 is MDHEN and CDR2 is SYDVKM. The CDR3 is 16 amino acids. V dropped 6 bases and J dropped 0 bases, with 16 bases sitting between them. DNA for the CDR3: TGTGCCAGCAGCACAAGAAGCGGATTTAGCACAGATACGCAGTATTTT. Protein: CASSTRSGFSTDTQYF.

CDR3 in amino acids: CASKGKRGTGLEEQFF. CDR3 nucleotide sequence: TGTGCCAGCAAAGGGAAGCGTGGGACAGGGCTCGAGGAGCAGTTCTTC. The chain carries TRBV5-4 and TRBJ2-1, with 9 bases fitting TRBD1. Trimming at V came to 6 bases and at J to 10 bases, leaving 17 bases not matched to a gene. This CDR3 region has 16 residues. In germline, CDR1 is SGHNT, CDR2 YYREEE (reference sequence). The whole variable domain, remainder taken from reference TRBV5-4 and TRBJ2-1, is ETGVTQSPTHLIKTRGQQVTLRCSSQSGHNTVSWYQQALGQGPQFIFQYYREEENGRGNFPPRFSGLQFPNYSSELNVNALELDDSALYLCASKGKRGTGLEEQFFGPGTRLTVL.

The CDR3 sequence: CASSLDSGNTIYF. DNA for the CDR3: TGTGCCAGCAGCTTAGACTCGGGAAACACCATATATTTT. V is TRBV11-3 and J is TRBJ1-3; D gene uncertain. This CDR3 has 13 residues. Germline CDR1 reads SGHNT; CDR2 reads YENEEA. The V and J ends lost 0 bases and 4 bases respectively, with 4 bases between them.

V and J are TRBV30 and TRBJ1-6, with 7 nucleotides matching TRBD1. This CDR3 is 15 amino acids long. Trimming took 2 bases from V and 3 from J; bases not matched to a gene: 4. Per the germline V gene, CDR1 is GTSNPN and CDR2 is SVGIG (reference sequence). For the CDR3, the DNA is TGTGCCTGGAGTCTCGGGACAGACTATAATTCACCCCTCCACTTT. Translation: CAWSLGTDYNSPLHF.